One and the same sample provided the 17 T cell receptor beta chains below, sequenced in a study of post-analysis software for immune sequencing data. Findings of the study overall: Roughly 5 TRBV segments, TRBV5-6, TRBV5-1 and TRBV20-1 among them, were found more frequent in patients than controls.

These TCRs' antigens remain unknown. TCR beta cDNA libraries had unique molecular identifiers. TCRdb passed the PCR reads through MiXCR, listing each CDR3 protein once. The sample lists about 760,000 distinct CDR3 sequences, roughly 27% occurring once. Sequencing used blood. These TCRs come from a girl between 10 and 17 years old with multiple sclerosis.

The chain combines TRBV12-3 or TRBV12-4 with TRBJ2-3; TRBD1 aligns across 8 bases. V dropped 2 bases and J dropped 5; count of bases not matched to a gene: 6. CDR3 length equals 15 residues. The DNA of the CDR3 is TGTGCCAGCAGTTTACGCAGGGGGCAGGGAGATACGCAGTATTTT. Translating it yields CASSLRRGQGDTQYF.

The V gene is TRBV4-3, the J gene TRBJ2-1; D tentatively reads TRBD1 or TRBD2 (8 bases each). Between the trimmed V and J ends, which lost 0 bases and 8 bases, there was a span of 29 bases. This CDR3 region has 20 residues. Germline CDR1 reads LGHNA; CDR2 reads YSLEER. The CDR3 nucleotides read TGCGCCAGCAGCCAAGATTTGGGGACAGGACTACGCGGGAGGCCGGATGAGCAGTTCTTC. Its translation is CASSQDLGTGLRGRPDEQFF.

This chain connects TRBV7-9 to TRBJ1-4, with 10 nucleotides matching TRBD1. The CDR3 is made up of 14 amino acids. Trimming removed 6 bases from V and 4 bases from J; junction bases left unmatched: 2. Per the germline V gene, CDR1 is SEHNR and CDR2 is FQNEAQ (reference sequence). The CDR3 loop is CASRGTGVNEKLFF. CDR3 coding DNA: TGTGCCAGCAGAGGGACAGGGGTTAATGAAAAACTGTTTTTT. Complete variable domain (other parts from reference TRBV7-9 and TRBJ1-4): DTGVSQNPRHKITKRGQNVTFRCDPISEHNRLYWYRQTLGQGPEFLTYFQNEAQLEKSRLLSDRFSAERPKGSFSTLEIQRTEQGDSAMYLCASRGTGVNEKLFFGSGTQLSVL.

The chain links TRBV20-1 to TRBJ2-7; D unresolved. Trimming left V 1 base short and J 1 base short, with 11 bases between. Germline V gene data show CDR1 as DFQATT and CDR2 as SNEGSKA (reference sequence). CDR3 length equals 14 residues. CDR3 coding DNA: TGCAGTGCTAGAGCCGGAGACGGTTCCTACGAGCAGTACTTC. Translating it yields CSARAGDGSYEQYF.

Ten or more counts support this clonotype. This sequence joins TRBV29-1 and TRBJ1-2; D may be TRBD1 (6 bases). Per germline, CDR1 SQVTM and CDR2 ANQGSEA. The CDR3 consists of 17 residues. V was clipped by 6 bases and J by 3 bases, with 26 bases between them. Here the CDR3 DNA reads TGCAGCGTAGACCAGCGGGGGCTTGAGTCGGGGCACTATGGCTACACCTTC. It encodes CSVDQRGLESGHYGYTF.

The chain recombines TRBV28 with TRBJ2-3; 9 positions agree with TRBD1. Losses at the gene ends were 6 bases for V and 7 bases for J; bases not matched to a gene: 11. The CDR3 consists of 15 residues. The germline gives CDR1 MDHEN, CDR2 SYDVKM. In nucleotides, the CDR3 is TGTGCCAGCAGACCAACCGGGACAGGGTCAAATACGCAGTATTTT. It codes for CASRPTGTGSNTQYF.

Ten or more counts support this clonotype. The chain has TRBV28 and TRBJ2-5, with 8 bases matching TRBD1. Germline V gene lookup returns CDR1 MDHEN and CDR2 SYDVKM. This CDR3 comprises 15 residues. After removal of 3 bases from V and 4 bases from J, the junction contained 7 bases not matched to a gene. In nucleotides, the CDR3 is TGTGCCAGCAGTTTCGGGCAGGGGGCGGGAGAGACCCAGTACTTC. It encodes CASSFGQGAGETQYF.

The chain employs TRBV7-2 and TRBJ2-7; D uncertain. The germline V gene encodes CDR1 SGHTA and CDR2 FQGNSA. Trimming left V 0 bases short and J 3 bases short, with 12 bases between. This CDR3 comprises 15 residues. The CDR3 loop reads CASSLALGDFYEQYF. The CDR3, as DNA: TGTGCCAGCAGCTTAGCGCTTGGAGACTTCTACGAGCAGTACTTC.

CDR3 DNA sequence: TGCAGTGCTCGGACAGGGGGTTCCAGGAACACTGAAGCTTTCTTT. Translation gives CSARTGGSRNTEAFF. The rearrangement uses TRBV20-1 and TRBJ1-1; 10 bases map to TRBD1. Germline assignment: CDR1 DFQATT and CDR2 SNEGSKA (reference sequence). This CDR3 comprises 15 residues. Trimming at V came to 5 bases and at J to 1 base, leaving 7 bases not matched to a gene.

The chain joins TRBV6-1 to TRBJ1-5, with 7 bases matching TRBD1. The V gene end was trimmed by 8 bases and the J gene end by 2 bases; junction bases not matched to a gene: 12. The CDR3 covers 16 residues. Germline V gene lookup returns CDR1 MNHNS and CDR2 SASEGT. The CDR3 protein is CASCEGAGIGNQPQHF. CDR3 bases: TGTGCCAGCTGCGAGGGGGCGGGGATCGGCAATCAGCCCCAGCATTTT.

This clonotype was found a few times. The rearrangement joins TRBV20-1 to TRBJ2-5; D uncertain. This CDR3 is 11 amino acids long. V gave up 8 bases and J gave up 11 bases, with 18 bases separating them. Germline values: CDR1 DFQATT, CDR2 SNEGSKA (reference sequence). As DNA, the CDR3 is TGCAGTCTCGGAGAGGTTCCCGGGCAGTACTTC. This translates into CSLGEVPGQYF.

This clonotype came up a few times. V is TRBV9 and J is TRBJ2-1, with D perhaps TRBD2 (6 bases). The CDR3 spans 13 residues. The V and J ends lost 7 bases and 5 bases respectively, with 13 bases between them. The germline V gene encodes CDR1 SGDLS and CDR2 YYNGEE. The CDR3 spells CASGSGFHNEQFF. DNA for the CDR3: TGTGCCAGCGGGAGCGGGTTCCACAATGAGCAGTTCTTC.

The chain has TRBV25-1 and TRBJ1-2, with 7 bases identical to TRBD1. The V segment lost 6 bases and the J segment 4 bases; nucleotides outside the gene matches: 8. Germline V gene lookup returns CDR1 MGHDK and CDR2 SYGVNS. CDR3 length: 14 residues. Here the CDR3 reads CASSPPGGLYGYTF. CDR3 sequence (DNA): TGTGCCAGCAGCCCTCCAGGGGGTCTCTATGGCTACACCTTC.

The chain employs TRBV27 and TRBJ2-5; no firm D call. CDR3 size: 15 residues. Germline V gives CDR1 MNHEY, CDR2 SMNVEV (reference sequence). V was pared by 7 bases and J by 11 bases, with 26 bases between. DNA for the CDR3: TGTGCCAGCAAGTTTAGCCCCGCAGAGAGGAATGAGCAGTACTTC. Amino acid sequence: CASKFSPAERNEQYF.

The chain combines TRBV2 with TRBJ2-2; D call uncertain. This CDR3 is built from 14 residues. The V gene's germline CDR1 is SNHLY and CDR2 FYNNEI. The ends were cut back, 6 bases at V and 4 bases at J, with 12 bases in the middle. The CDR3 reads CASSQETGTGELFF. The DNA for the CDR3 is TGTGCCAGCAGCCAAGAGACGGGCACCGGGGAGCTGTTTTTT.

This clonotype was found a few times. The V and J genes are TRBV6-5 and TRBJ2-1; no definite D call. The length of the CDR3 is 15 residues. V gave up 8 bases and J gave up 1 base, with 15 bases separating them. Germline V gene sequence: CDR1 MNHEY, CDR2 SVGAGI. Here the CDR3 reads CASSIFQESYNEQFF. The CDR3 nucleotides are TGTGCCAGCTCGATTTTTCAGGAGTCCTACAATGAGCAGTTCTTC.

A note on this clonotype: The junction departs from germline at one end; a sequencing error may be responsible. V and J are TRBV12-3 or TRBV12-4 and TRBJ2-5, with 10 bases fitting TRBD1. This CDR3 is 13 amino acids long. CDR3 region: CASSRDRGETRYF. The CDR3 coding sequence is TGTGCCAGCAGCCGGGACAGGGGAGAGACCCGGTACTTC.